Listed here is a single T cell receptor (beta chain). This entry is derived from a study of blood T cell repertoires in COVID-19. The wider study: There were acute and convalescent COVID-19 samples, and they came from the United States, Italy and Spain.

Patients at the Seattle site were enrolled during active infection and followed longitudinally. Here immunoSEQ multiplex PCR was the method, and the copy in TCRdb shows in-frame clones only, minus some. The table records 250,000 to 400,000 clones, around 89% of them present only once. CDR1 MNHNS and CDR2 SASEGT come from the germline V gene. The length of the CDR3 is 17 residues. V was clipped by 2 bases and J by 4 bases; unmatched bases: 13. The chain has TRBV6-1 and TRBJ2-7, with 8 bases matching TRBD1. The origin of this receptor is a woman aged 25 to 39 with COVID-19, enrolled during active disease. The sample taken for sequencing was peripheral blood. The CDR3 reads CASSEPGLGQGAYEQYF. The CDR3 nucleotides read TGTGCCAGCAGTGAACCAGGACTCGGGCAGGGGGCTTACGAGCAGTACTTC.